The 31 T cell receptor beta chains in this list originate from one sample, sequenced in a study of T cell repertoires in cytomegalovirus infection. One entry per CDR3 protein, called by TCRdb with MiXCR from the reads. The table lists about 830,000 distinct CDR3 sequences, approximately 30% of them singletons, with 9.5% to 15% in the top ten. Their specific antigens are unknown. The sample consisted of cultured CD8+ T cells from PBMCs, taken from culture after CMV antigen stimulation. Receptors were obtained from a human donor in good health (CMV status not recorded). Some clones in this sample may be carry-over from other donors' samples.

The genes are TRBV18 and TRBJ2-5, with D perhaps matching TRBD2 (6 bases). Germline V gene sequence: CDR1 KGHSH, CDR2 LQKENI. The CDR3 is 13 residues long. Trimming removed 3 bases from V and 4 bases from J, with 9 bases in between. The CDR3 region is CASSPVGGETQYF. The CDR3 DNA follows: TGTGCCAGCTCACCGGTGGGAGGAGAGACCCAGTACTTC.

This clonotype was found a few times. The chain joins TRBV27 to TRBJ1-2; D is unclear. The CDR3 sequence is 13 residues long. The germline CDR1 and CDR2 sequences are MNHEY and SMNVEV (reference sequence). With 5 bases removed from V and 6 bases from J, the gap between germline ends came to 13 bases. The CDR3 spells CASSATGRDGYTF. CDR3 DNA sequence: TGTGCCAGCAGTGCCACCGGACGCGATGGCTACACCTTC.

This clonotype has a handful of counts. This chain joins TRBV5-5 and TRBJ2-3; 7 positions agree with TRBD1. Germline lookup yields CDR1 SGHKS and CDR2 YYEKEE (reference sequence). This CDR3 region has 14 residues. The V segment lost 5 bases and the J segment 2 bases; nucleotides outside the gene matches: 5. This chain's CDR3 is CASSSGTVTDTQYF. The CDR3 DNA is TGTGCCAGCAGTTCCGGGACAGTCACAGATACGCAGTATTTT.

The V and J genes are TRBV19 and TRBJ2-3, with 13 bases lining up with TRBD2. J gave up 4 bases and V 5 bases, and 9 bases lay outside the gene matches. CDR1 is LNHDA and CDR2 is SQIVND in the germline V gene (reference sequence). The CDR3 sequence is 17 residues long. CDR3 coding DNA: TGTGCCAGTAGTTCCTCCGGGACTAGCGGGGTCGCAGATACGCAGTATTTT. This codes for CASSSSGTSGVADTQYF.

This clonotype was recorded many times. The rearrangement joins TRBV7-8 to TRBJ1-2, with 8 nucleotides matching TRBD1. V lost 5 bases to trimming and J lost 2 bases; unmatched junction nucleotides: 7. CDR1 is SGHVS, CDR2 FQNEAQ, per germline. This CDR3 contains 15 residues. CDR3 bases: TGTGCCAGCAGCCCGCGGACAGGGCGGAACTATGGCTACACCTTC. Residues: CASSPRTGRNYGYTF.

In DNA, the CDR3 is TGTGCCAGCAGTTTAGGGGCAGCGTTCTATGGCTACACCTTC. It yields the protein CASSLGAAFYGYTF. The rearrangement uses TRBV28 and TRBJ1-2; TRBD1 might be the D (5 bases). V was trimmed by 2 bases and J by 4 bases, leaving 11 bases between them. The length of the CDR3 is 14 residues. Germline V lookup: CDR1 MDHEN, CDR2 SYDVKM.

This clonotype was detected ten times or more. CDR3 sequence reads: CASSLTGGVYMNTEAFF. DNA of the CDR3: TGTGCCAGCAGCTTAACAGGGGGGGTGTACATGAACACTGAAGCTTTCTTT. This chain joins TRBV7-2 and TRBJ1-1; TRBD1 matches at 8 bases. CDR1 SGHTA and CDR2 FQGNSA come from the germline V gene. The CDR3 has 17 residues. The ends lost 2 bases at V and 0 bases at J; junction bases unmatched: 8.

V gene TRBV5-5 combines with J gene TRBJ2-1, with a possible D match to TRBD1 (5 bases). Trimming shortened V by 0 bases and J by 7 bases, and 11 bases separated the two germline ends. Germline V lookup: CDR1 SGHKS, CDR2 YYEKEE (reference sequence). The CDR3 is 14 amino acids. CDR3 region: CASSLEAGKNEQFF. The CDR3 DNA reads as TGTGCCAGCAGCTTGGAAGCAGGGAAGAATGAGCAGTTCTTC. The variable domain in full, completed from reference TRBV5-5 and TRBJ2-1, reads DAGVTQSPTHLIKTRGQQVTLRCSPISGHKSVSWYQQVLGQGPQFIFQYYEKEERGRGNFPDRFSARQFPNYSSELNVNALLLGDSALYLCASSLEAGKNEQFFGPGTRLTVL.

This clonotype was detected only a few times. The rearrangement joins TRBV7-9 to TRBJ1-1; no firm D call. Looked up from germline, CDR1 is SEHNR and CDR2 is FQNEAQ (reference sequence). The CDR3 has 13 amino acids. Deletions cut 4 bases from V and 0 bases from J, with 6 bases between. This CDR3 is CASSWVMNTEAFF. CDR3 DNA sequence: TGTGCCAGCAGCTGGGTCATGAACACTGAAGCTTTCTTT.

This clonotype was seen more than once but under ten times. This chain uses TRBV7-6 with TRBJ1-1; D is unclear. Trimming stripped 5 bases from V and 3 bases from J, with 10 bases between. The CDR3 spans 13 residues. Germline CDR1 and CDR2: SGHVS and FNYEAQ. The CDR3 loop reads CASSPLGYTEAFF. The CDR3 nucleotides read TGTGCCAGCAGCCCTCTGGGGTACACTGAAGCTTTCTTT.

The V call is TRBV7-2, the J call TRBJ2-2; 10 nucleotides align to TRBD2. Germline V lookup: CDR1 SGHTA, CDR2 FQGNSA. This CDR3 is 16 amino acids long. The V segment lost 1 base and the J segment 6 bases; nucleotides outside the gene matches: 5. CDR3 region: CASSLGAGGPAGELFF. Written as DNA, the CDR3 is TGTGCCAGCAGCTTAGGAGCGGGGGGGCCGGCCGGGGAGCTGTTTTTT.

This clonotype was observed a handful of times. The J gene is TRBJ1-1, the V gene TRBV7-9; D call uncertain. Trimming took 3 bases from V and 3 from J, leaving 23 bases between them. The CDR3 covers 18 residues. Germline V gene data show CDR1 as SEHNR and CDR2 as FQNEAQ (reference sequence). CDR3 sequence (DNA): TGTGCCAGCAGCTTCCCTCTTATAAGGGTCGCGGATCACACTGAAGCTTTCTTT. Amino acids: CASSFPLIRVADHTEAFF.

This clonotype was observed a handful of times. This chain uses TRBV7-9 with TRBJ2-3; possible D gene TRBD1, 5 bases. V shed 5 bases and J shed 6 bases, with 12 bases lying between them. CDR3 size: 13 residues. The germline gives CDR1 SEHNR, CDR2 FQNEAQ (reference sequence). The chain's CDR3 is CASSPRPGDTQYF. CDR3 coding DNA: TGTGCCAGCAGCCCCCGGCCAGGGGATACGCAGTATTTT.

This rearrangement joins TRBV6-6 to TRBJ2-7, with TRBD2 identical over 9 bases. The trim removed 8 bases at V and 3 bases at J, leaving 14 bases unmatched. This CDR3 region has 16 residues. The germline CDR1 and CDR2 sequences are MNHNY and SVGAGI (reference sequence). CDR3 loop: CASASGATSSHYEQYF. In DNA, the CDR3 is TGTGCCAGCGCTAGCGGGGCGACCTCCTCGCACTACGAGCAGTACTTC.

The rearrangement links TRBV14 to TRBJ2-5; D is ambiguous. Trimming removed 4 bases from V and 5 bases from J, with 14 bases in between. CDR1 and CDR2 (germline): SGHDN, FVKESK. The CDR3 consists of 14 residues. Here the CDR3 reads CASSLRVAAETQYF. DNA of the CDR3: TGTGCCAGCAGCCTACGCGTGGCCGCGGAGACCCAGTACTTC.

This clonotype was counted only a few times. The CDR3 sequence is CASSYGTGTNEQFF. CDR3 coding DNA: TGCGCCAGCAGCTATGGGACAGGTACCAATGAGCAGTTCTTC. V usage is TRBV4-1 and J usage is TRBJ2-1, with 8 bases that match TRBD1. Germline values: CDR1 MGHRA, CDR2 YSYEKL. The CDR3 has 14 amino acids. V lost 5 bases to trimming and J lost 6 bases; unmatched junction nucleotides: 6.

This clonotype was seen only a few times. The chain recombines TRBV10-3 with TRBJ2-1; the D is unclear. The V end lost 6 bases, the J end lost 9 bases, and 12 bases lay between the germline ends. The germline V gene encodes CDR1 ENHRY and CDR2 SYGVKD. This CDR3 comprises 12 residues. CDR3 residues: CAIRYERGEQFF. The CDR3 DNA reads TGTGCCATCAGGTACGAGCGTGGTGAGCAGTTCTTC.

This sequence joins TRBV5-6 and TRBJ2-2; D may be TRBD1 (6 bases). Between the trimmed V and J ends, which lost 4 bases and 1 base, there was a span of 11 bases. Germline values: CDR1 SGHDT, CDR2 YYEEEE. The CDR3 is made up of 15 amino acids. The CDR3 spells CASSQGHRNTGELFF. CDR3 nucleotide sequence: TGTGCCAGCAGCCAGGGACACCGGAACACCGGGGAGCTGTTTTTT.

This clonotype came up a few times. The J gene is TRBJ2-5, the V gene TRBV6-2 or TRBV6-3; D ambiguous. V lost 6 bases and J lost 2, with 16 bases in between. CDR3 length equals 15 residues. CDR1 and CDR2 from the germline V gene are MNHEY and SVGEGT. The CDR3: CASSHWWQTQETQYF. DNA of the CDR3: TGTGCCAGCAGCCACTGGTGGCAGACGCAAGAGACCCAGTACTTC.

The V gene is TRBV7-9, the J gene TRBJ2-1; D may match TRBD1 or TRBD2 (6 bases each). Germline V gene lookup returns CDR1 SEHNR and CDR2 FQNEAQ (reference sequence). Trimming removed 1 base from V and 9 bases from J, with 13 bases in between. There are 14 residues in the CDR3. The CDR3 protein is CASSLVGGPVEQFF. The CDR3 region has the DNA TGTGCCAGCAGCTTAGTGGGGGGCCCAGTTGAGCAGTTCTTC.

CDR3 in amino acids: CAISDPEGQVDYGYTF. Here the CDR3 DNA reads TGTGCCATCAGTGACCCGGAGGGACAGGTCGACTATGGCTACACCTTC. The chain uses TRBV10-3 and TRBJ1-2, with 8 bases aligning to TRBD1. From germline, CDR1 is ENHRY and CDR2 SYGVKD. The CDR3 has 16 residues. V dropped 3 bases and J dropped 3; count of bases not matched to a gene: 9.

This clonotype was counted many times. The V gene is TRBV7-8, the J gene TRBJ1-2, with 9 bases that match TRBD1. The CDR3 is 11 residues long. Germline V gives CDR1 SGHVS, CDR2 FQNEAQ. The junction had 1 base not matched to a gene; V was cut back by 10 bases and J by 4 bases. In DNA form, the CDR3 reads TGTGCCAAGGACAGGGGCTATGGCTACACCTTC. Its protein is CAKDRGYGYTF. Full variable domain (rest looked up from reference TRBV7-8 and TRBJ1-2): GAGVSQSPRYKVAKRGQDVALRCDPISGHVSLFWYQQALGQGPEFLTYFQNEAQLDKSGLPSDRFFAERPEGSVSTLKIQRTQQEDSAVYLCAKDRGYGYTFGSGTRLTVV.

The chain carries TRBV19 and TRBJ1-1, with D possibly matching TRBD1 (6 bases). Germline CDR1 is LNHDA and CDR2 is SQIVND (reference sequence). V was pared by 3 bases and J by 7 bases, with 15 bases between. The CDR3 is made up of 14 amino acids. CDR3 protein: CASSISAEGDEAFF. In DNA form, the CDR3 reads TGTGCCAGTAGTATCTCGGCGGAGGGGGATGAAGCTTTCTTT.

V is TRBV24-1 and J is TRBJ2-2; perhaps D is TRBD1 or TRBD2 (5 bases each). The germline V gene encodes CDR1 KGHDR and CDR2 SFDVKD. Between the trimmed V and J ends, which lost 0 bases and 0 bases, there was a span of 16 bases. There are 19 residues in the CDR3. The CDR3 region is CATSDLRVRGAPNTGELFF. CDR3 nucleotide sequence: TGTGCCACCAGTGATTTGAGAGTGAGGGGTGCACCGAACACCGGGGAGCTGTTTTTT.

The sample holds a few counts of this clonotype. CDR3 nucleotides: TGTGCCAGCAGCTTGGAGACTAGCGGGATCGTGTTCACAGATACGCAGTATTTT. Translated, it gives CASSLETSGIVFTDTQYF. The chain combines TRBV5-4 with TRBJ2-3; TRBD2 aligns across 11 bases. The CDR3 loop spans 18 amino acids. V trimming: 0 bases; J trimming: 2 bases; junction bases outside the gene matches: 8. CDR1 and CDR2 (germline): SGHNT, YYREEE (reference sequence).

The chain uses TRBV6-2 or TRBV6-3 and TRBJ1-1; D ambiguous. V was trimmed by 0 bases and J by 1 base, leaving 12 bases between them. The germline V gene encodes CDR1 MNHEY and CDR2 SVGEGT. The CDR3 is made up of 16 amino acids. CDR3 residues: CASSYSPPWTNTEAFF. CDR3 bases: TGTGCCAGCAGTTACTCTCCCCCGTGGACGAACACTGAAGCTTTCTTT.

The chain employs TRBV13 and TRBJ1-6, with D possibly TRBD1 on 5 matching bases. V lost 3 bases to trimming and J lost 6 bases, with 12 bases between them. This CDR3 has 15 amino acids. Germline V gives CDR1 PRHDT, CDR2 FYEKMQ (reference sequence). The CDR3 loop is CASSFSRRANSPLHF. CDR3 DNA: TGTGCCAGCAGCTTTTCGCGCAGGGCTAATTCACCCCTCCACTTT. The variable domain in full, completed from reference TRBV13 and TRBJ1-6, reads AAGVIQSPRHLIKEKRETATLKCYPIPRHDTVYWYQQGPGQDPQFLISFYEKMQSDKGSIPDRFSAQQFSDYHSELNMSSLELGDSALYFCASSFSRRANSPLHFGNGTRLTVT.

CDR3 loop: CASSLKNRNTGELFF. CDR3 DNA sequence: TGTGCCAGCAGCTTAAAAAATAGGAACACCGGGGAGCTGTTTTTT. This chain uses TRBV5-6 with TRBJ2-2; D remains ambiguous. Per the germline V gene, CDR1 is SGHDT and CDR2 is YYEEEE. The CDR3 is 15 residues long. Trimming left V 2 bases short and J 1 base short, with 9 bases between.

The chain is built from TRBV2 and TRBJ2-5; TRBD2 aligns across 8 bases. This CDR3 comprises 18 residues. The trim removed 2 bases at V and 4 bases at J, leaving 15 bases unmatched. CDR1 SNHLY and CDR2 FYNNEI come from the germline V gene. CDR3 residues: CASSEFSPRGGSVETQYF. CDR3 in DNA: TGTGCCAGCAGTGAATTTTCCCCCCGGGGGGGCTCGGTAGAGACCCAGTACTTC. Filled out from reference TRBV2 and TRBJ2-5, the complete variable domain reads EPEVTQTPSHQVTQMGQEVILRCVPISNHLYFYWYRQILGQKVEFLVSFYNNEISEKSEIFDDQFSVERPDGSNFTLKIRSTKLEDSAMYFCASSEFSPRGGSVETQYFGPGTRLLVL.

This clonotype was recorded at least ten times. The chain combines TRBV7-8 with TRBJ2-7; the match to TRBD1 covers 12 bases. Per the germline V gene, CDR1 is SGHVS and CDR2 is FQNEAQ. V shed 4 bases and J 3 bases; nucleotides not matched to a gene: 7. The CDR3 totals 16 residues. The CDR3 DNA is TGTGCCAGCAGCTCGATTGGGACAGGGGGCAACTACGAGCAGTACGTC. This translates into CASSSIGTGGNYEQYV.

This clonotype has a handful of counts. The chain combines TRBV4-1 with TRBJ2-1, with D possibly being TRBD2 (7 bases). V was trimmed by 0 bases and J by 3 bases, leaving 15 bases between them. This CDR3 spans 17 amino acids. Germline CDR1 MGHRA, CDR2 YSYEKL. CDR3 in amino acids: CASSQDSAGADYNEQFF. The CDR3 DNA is TGCGCCAGCAGCCAAGATTCCGCGGGGGCCGACTACAATGAGCAGTTCTTC.